A single sample gave rise to the 20 T cell receptor beta chains below, sequenced in a study of T-cell reconstitution after alpha-beta-depleted transplantation in children. The authors prepared the TCRbeta library with unique molecular identifiers. TCRdb recomputed calls from the PCR reads with MiXCR, one row per CDR3 protein. The repertoire consists of hundreds of thousands of distinct CDR3 sequences, with about an eighth occurring once and the leading ten covering about 2.2%. The material sequenced was PBMCs, mostly from graft donor cells, taken 360 days after TCRalphabeta/CD19-depleted stem cell transplant. The source is a male patient between 5 and 17 years old who had a stem cell transplant for acute myeloid leukemia, so the T cells may come from the graft donor.

The J gene is TRBJ2-7, the V gene TRBV20-1, with 9 bases that match TRBD2. Germline assignment: CDR1 DFQATT and CDR2 SNEGSKA (reference sequence). With 0 bases clipped from V and 2 bases from J, the junction kept 14 bases outside the gene matches. The CDR3 runs 18 residues. Here the CDR3 DNA reads TGCAGTGCTAGAGATTGGGAAGGGTGGGCTAGCGGGACCTACGAGCAGTACTTC. Translating it yields CSARDWEGWASGTYEQYF.

This clonotype was seen a handful of times. This sequence joins TRBV7-8 and TRBJ2-2; TRBD2 might be the D (5 bases). V was trimmed by 4 bases and J by 7 bases, leaving 19 bases between them. Germline V CDR1 and CDR2: SGHVS, FQNEAQ. The CDR3 sequence is 16 residues long. This CDR3 is CASSSERERLGGELFF. The CDR3 coding sequence is TGTGCCAGCAGCTCGGAGAGGGAGCGCTTGGGCGGGGAGCTGTTTTTT.

This clonotype occurred a few times. The chain recombines TRBV10-3 with TRBJ2-6; 9 nucleotides align to TRBD1. After removal of 6 bases from V and 3 bases from J, the junction contained 9 bases not matched to a gene. CDR3 size: 17 residues. The germline gives CDR1 ENHRY, CDR2 SYGVKD. The CDR3: CAIRAGTGLDGANVLTF. CDR3 DNA: TGTGCCATCAGAGCCGGGACAGGGCTGGATGGGGCCAACGTCCTGACTTTC.

There are a few counts of this clonotype. This chain links TRBV5-1 with TRBJ2-1, with 11 bases that match TRBD2. The CDR3 sequence is 15 residues long. After removal of 4 bases from V and 7 bases from J, the junction contained 7 bases not matched to a gene. The V gene's germline CDR1 is SGHRS and CDR2 YFSETQ. DNA for the CDR3: TGCGCCAGCAGCCTGGGACTAGCGGTGGGTAATGAGCAGTTCTTC. Residues: CASSLGLAVGNEQFF.

The J gene is TRBJ1-2, the V gene TRBV11-2; TRBD1 agrees at 8 bases. This CDR3 region has 15 residues. CDR1 SGHAT and CDR2 FQNNGV come from the germline V gene. With 4 bases clipped from V and 4 bases from J, the junction kept 8 bases outside the gene matches. The CDR3 DNA sequence: TGTGCCAGCAGCTCCCTCAGGGACAGGCTCTATGGCTACACCTTC. The encoded protein is CASSSLRDRLYGYTF.

Only a few counts were recorded for this clonotype. A single base separates this from a much larger clone, so it may be a read error. The CDR3 coding sequence is TGTTCCAGCAGCTCCCATAGCGGAAGCTCCTACAATGAGCAGTTCTTC. This encodes CSSSSHSGSSYNEQFF. This chain joins TRBV7-3 and TRBJ2-1; tentatively, D is TRBD2 (6 bases). This CDR3 is 16 amino acids long. The germline V gene has CDR1 SGHTA and CDR2 FQGTGA.

This clonotype was counted many times. The gene calls are TRBV29-1 and TRBJ2-1; no clear D gene. CDR1 is SQVTM and CDR2 is ANQGSEA in the germline V gene. The CDR3 contains 14 residues. Trimming shortened V by 3 bases and J by 2 bases, and 11 bases separated the two germline ends. The CDR3 sequence: CSVDPRRTYNEQFF. The CDR3 DNA sequence: TGCAGCGTTGACCCTAGGCGCACCTACAATGAGCAGTTCTTC.

This clonotype showed up just a few times. This chain joins TRBV4-3 and TRBJ2-7, with TRBD2 matching over 8 bases. The germline gives CDR1 LGHNA, CDR2 YSLEER. Trimming cost V 4 bases and J 4 bases; bases outside gene matches: 6. The length of the CDR3 is 14 residues. The CDR3 DNA reads TGCGCCAGCAGCCTCAGGGAGCGGGAGTACGAGCAGTACTTC. This gives the protein CASSLREREYEQYF.

The gene calls are TRBV14 and TRBJ2-2, with D perhaps TRBD2 (6 bases). The V end lost 3 bases, the J end lost 6 bases, and 23 bases lay between the germline ends. The CDR3 is 18 residues long. CDR1 SGHDN and CDR2 FVKESK come from the germline V gene. This CDR3 is CASSQYPVLALGPGELFF. As DNA, the CDR3 is TGTGCCAGCAGCCAGTACCCCGTACTAGCATTGGGTCCCGGGGAGCTGTTTTTT.

Remarks on this clonotype: Possible read error: a much larger clone is one base away. The rearrangement joins TRBV5-1 to TRBJ2-7; 9 bases are a match to TRBD2. J lost 4 bases, V lost 5 bases, and 10 bases had no gene match. Germline CDR1 and CDR2: SGHRS and YFSETQ. The CDR3 contains 15 residues. CDR3 amino acids: CASSLSSGNWYEQYF. The DNA for the CDR3 is TGCGCCAGCAGTTTGTCTAGCGGGAATTGGTACGAGCAGTACTTC. The full variable domain, rest sourced from reference TRBV5-1 and TRBJ2-7, is KAGVTQTPRYLIKTRGQQVTLSCSPISGHRSVSWYQQTPGQGLQFLFEYFSETQRNKGNFPGRFSGRQFSNSRSEMNVSTLELGDSALYLCASSLSSGNWYEQYFGPGTRLTVT.

In this sample, this clonotype turned up many times. V usage is TRBV5-5 and J usage is TRBJ2-3, with a weak D call TRBD2 (5 bases). The CDR3 has 17 amino acids. Germline-derived CDR1 and CDR2 are SGHKS and YYEKEE (reference sequence). With 1 base removed from V and 4 bases from J, the gap between germline ends came to 19 bases. CDR3 amino acids: CASSLWPTPEGPDTQYF. CDR3 nucleotide sequence: TGTGCCAGCAGCTTGTGGCCAACCCCAGAGGGCCCAGATACGCAGTATTTT.

There are many counts of this clonotype. The V gene is TRBV28, the J gene TRBJ2-5; no clear D gene. Trimming stripped 2 bases from V and 4 bases from J, with 14 bases between. The CDR3 spans 15 residues. Germline V CDR1 and CDR2: MDHEN, SYDVKM. CDR3 coding DNA: TGTGCCAGCAGTTTAAAGGGTGGACGACGAGAGACCCAGTACTTC. Translating gives CASSLKGGRRETQYF.

The chain uses TRBV28 and TRBJ2-1; 12 positions agree with TRBD1. Germline CDR1 reads MDHEN; CDR2 reads SYDVKM. This CDR3 spans 22 amino acids. Trimming at V came to 4 bases and at J to 0 bases, leaving 19 bases not matched to a gene. The CDR3 protein is CASSSTKGPGQGAKVSYNEQFF. The CDR3 region has the DNA TGTGCCAGCAGTTCCACTAAAGGACCGGGACAGGGGGCGAAAGTCTCCTACAATGAGCAGTTCTTC.

This sequence joins TRBV6-5 and TRBJ2-1, with TRBD2 matching over 7 bases. Germline assignment: CDR1 MNHEY and CDR2 SVGAGI. V was pared by 2 bases and J by 6 bases, with 4 bases of the junction left unmatched. There are 14 residues in the CDR3. The CDR3 spells CASSYGTTFNEQFF. The CDR3 DNA reads TGTGCCAGCAGTTACGGGACTACATTCAATGAGCAGTTCTTC.

This clonotype came up a few times. The V gene is TRBV7-3, the J gene TRBJ2-1; the D call may be TRBD1 or TRBD2 (7 bases each). This CDR3 is built from 17 residues. The ends were cut back, 4 bases at V and 0 bases at J, with 16 bases in the middle. The germline V gene encodes CDR1 SGHTA and CDR2 FQGTGA. Here the CDR3 reads CASSSGRGGSSYNEQFF. The CDR3 region has the DNA TGTGCCAGCAGCTCAGGCAGGGGGGGGAGCTCCTACAATGAGCAGTTCTTC.

J is TRBJ2-1 and V is TRBV20-1; D possibly corresponds to TRBD2 (7 bases). Trimming stripped 6 bases from V and 10 bases from J, with 22 bases between. Per the germline V gene, CDR1 is DFQATT and CDR2 is SNEGSKA (reference sequence). This CDR3 comprises 14 residues. The CDR3 DNA sequence: TGCAGTGCCCATACCGGGGGGCCGTTGCGGGAGCAGTTCTTC. Translated: CSAHTGGPLREQFF.

The chain carries TRBV12-3 or TRBV12-4 and TRBJ2-6; D is unclear. Between the trimmed V and J ends, which lost 6 bases and 3 bases, there was a span of 9 bases. The CDR3 spans 14 residues. CDR3 DNA sequence: TGTGCCAGCAGCTCCTCGTTTGGGGCCAACGTCCTGACTTTC. This translates into CASSSSFGANVLTF.

This clonotype has only a few counts. The rearrangement links TRBV10-3 to TRBJ2-3; D could derive from TRBD1 or TRBD2 (6 bases each). This CDR3 has 18 amino acids. V dropped 2 bases and J dropped 2 bases, with 20 bases sitting between them. From germline, CDR1 is ENHRY and CDR2 SYGVKD. The chain's CDR3 is CAISEDSWVAGHTDTQYF. The DNA for the CDR3 is TGTGCCATCAGTGAGGACTCTTGGGTCGCGGGACACACAGATACGCAGTATTTT.

This clonotype was observed many times. The chain carries TRBV6-2 or TRBV6-3 and TRBJ1-2; weak D call: TRBD1 (5 bases). The V and J ends lost 0 bases and 8 bases respectively, with 10 bases between them. The CDR3 contains 13 residues. Germline CDR1 is MNHEY and CDR2 is SVGEGT. The CDR3 reads CASSYSWGVGYTF. CDR3 coding DNA: TGTGCCAGCAGTTACTCGTGGGGCGTAGGCTACACCTTC.

This clonotype was recorded a few times. The genes are TRBV5-1 and TRBJ2-1, with a tentative D call TRBD2 (5 bases). Per the germline V gene, CDR1 is SGHRS and CDR2 is YFSETQ. This CDR3 spans 16 amino acids. Trimming removed 3 bases from V and 1 base from J, with 14 bases in between. In DNA form, the CDR3 reads TGCGCCAGCAGCTCTATTACTAGTCCTTCCTACAATGAGCAGTTCTTC. Translated, it gives CASSSITSPSYNEQFF.